Reported below is one T cell receptor (beta chain). What antigen it recognizes has not been identified. No quality values exist for individual bases; no much larger clone is one base distant. Using the deep immunoSEQ assay, TCR CDR3 regions were amplified from genomic DNA by multiplex PCR. Extracted genomic DNA from each cell subset was spread evenly across all wells of several immunoSEQ 96-well plates, with each plate serving as a replicate. For sorted subsets, approximately 210 ng genomic DNA, equal to about 30,000 T cell genomes, was loaded into each replicate PCR. Purified libraries were quantified with a Qubit 3.0 fluorometer, sized on a Bioanalyzer 2100, and re-quantified with the KAPA Library Quantification kit. Every immunoSEQ 96-well plate was sequenced on a dedicated single-read 150-cycle Illumina NextSeq 550 flow cell. On the study's bioinformatics: Because the immunoSEQ output held only junctional sequences and lacked quality scores, the filtering could not match the filtering applied to full-length reads. Sequences were annotated with PyIR, a Python wrapper for IgBLAST v1.9, and V/J genes and CDR3 were assigned using IMGT germline references. Reads were filtered out if the reads had weak V/J assignments (E-value above 1e-6), no CDR3, stop codons, out-of-frame junctions, or ambiguous translated residues. V3J clonotypes were defined by identical inferred V gene, J gene, and CDR3 amino acid sequence. To compute the percentage overlap between repertoires, the number of shared unique clonotypes was divided by the size of the smaller repertoire. Richness of each repertoire was evaluated using RTK rarefaction, the Chao1 estimator, and Recon v2.1 estimates of unobserved clonotypes. OLGA was used to compute generation probabilities for all TCRbeta clonotypes that the gDNA method yielded from a few donors. Imported from immuneACCESS, the table was reduced by TCRdb to in-frame sequences with V and J called. These copies leave out some clones; in studies compared against another copy, an unresolved V gene accounts for under half, and the cause of the remainder is not known. Clone size and the V and J calls come from that table; the DNA yielded D and trimming. For this sample there are around 700,000 clones; roughly 70% appear just once. About 1.7% of the sample belongs to the ten largest clones.

The data stem from a study of shared clonotypes between healthy human individuals (dated by TCRdb to the early 2020s). In the study overall: The cohort included three men and two women between 18 and 49 years of age. To increase sequencing depth and limit assay-specific biases, different laboratories used diverse techniques to prepare libraries and sequence TCR repertoires. To estimate repertoire size and how much clonotype sharing occurs between individuals, the study deeply sequenced the blood TCR repertoires of roughly 5 healthy adults. Each donor's leukapheresis produced roughly between roughly 0.85 and 10 billion PBMCs. For each donor, CD4 naive and CD4 memory were each run on three plates, CD8 naive on two plates, and CD8 memory on one plate.

V lost 7 bases and J lost 9 bases, and the count of bases not matched to a germline gene is 9. CDR1 and CDR2 are read off the germline V gene as MNHEY and SVGAGI. From its cysteine to its phenylalanine, the CDR3 spans 15 amino acids. Of the read, only the CDR3 DNA is kept; its 45 bases are in frame from base 1. The full study reports these points: When several donors were compared, the shared fraction of clonotypes was about 5% for naive CD4, about 4% for naive CD8, about 2.4% for memory CD4, and around 0.4% for memory CD8. Because the study included a small number of donors, the genetic and exposure-history diversity represented was limited. Larger estimated clonotype richness was generally found for naive subsets than for memory subsets. Sampling was restricted to blood, and TCR repertoires in tissues likely differ from the TCR repertoires found in blood. Based on pairwise subsampling, the degree of clonotype sharing among donors was expected to be affected by sequencing depth. Incomplete sequencing was indicated by rarefaction of sorted-subset datasets, despite the large sequencing depth. Higher generation probabilities were observed for clonotypes shared by all four sorted-subset donors than for non-shared clonotypes.

Donors were healthy HIV-negative adults with no recently reported acute infections or vaccinations. All donors were Caucasian adults living in Nashville, Tennessee, USA. CD4+ T cells were enriched by magnetic negative selection; naive cells were then positively selected on CD45RA, and the negative fraction formed the memory subset. After blood collection by leukapheresis, PBMCs were isolated using Ficoll-Histopaque density gradient centrifugation and then cryopreserved in the vapor phase of liquid nitrogen. Purity and quantity of every magnetically sorted T cell population were checked by analytical flow cytometry. Each sorted fraction had its genomic DNA isolated and then quantified by UV absorbance on a Nanodrop 2000c.

The sequenced material came from memory CD4+ T cells sorted from blood. In the paper's terms, the cell subset or site label means: CD45RA-negative fraction. This receptor was obtained from a woman in her twenties or thirties in good health. This receptor chain uses TRBV6-5 and TRBJ2-1; TRBD2 aligns with 13 central bases. The CDR3 protein sequence reads: CASNSLAGGFSEQFF. The sequenced DNA is TGTGCCAGCAATTCACTAGCGGGAGGGTTCAGTGAGCAGTTCTTC.